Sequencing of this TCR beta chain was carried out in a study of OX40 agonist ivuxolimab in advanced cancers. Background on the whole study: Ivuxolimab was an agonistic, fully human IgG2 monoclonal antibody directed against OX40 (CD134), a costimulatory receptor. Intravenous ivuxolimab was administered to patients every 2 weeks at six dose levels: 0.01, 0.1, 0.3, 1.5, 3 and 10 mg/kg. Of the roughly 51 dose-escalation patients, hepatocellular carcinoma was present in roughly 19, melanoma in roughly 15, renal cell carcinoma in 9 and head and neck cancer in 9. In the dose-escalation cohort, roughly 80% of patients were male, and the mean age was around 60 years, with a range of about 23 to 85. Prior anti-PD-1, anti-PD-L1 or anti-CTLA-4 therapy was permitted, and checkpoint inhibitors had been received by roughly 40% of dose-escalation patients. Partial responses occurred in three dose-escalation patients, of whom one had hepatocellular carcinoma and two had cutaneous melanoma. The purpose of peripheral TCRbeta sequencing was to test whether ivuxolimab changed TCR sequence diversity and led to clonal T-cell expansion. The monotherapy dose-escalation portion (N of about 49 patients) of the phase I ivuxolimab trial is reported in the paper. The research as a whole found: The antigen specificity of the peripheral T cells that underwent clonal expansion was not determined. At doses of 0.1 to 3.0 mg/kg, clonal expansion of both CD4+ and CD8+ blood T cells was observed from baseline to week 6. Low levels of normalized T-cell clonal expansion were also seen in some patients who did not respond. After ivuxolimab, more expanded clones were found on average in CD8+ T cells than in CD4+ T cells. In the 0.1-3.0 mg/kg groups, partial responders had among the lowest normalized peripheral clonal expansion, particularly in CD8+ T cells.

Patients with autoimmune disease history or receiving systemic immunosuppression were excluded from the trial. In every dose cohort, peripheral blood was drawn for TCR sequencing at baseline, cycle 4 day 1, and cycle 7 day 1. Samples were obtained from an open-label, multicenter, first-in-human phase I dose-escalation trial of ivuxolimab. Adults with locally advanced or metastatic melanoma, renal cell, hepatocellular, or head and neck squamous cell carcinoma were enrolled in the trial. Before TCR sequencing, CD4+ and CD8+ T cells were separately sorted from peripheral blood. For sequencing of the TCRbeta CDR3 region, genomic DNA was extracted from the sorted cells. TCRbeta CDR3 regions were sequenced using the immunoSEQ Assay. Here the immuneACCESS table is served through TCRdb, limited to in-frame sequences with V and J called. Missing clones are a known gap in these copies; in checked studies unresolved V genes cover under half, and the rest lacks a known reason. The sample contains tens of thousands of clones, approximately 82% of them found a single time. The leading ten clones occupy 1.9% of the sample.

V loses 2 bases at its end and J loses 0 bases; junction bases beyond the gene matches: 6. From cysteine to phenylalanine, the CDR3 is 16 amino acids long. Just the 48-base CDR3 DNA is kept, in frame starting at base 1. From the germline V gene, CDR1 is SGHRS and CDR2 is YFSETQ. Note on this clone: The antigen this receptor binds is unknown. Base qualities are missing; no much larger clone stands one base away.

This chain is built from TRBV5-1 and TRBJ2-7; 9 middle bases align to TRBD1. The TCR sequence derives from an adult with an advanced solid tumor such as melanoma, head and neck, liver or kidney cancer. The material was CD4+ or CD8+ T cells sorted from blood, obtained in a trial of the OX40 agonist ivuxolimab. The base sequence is TGCGCCAGCAGCTTATCCTGGACAGGGGCCTCCTACGAGCAGTACTTC. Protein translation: CASSLSWTGASYEQYF.